Here is one T cell receptor beta chain with its context. The junction differs from germline at one of its ends, possibly a read error. CDR1 is ENHRY, CDR2 SYGVKD, per germline. The CDR3 loop spans 13 amino acids. Healthy Caucasians made up all donors. The sample originates from a study of identical twins. Template switching (which added a universal primer site) was used, and cDNA carried unique molecular identifiers. TCRdb itself ran the 5' RACE reads through MiXCR, one entry per CDR3 protein. The repertoire holds about 520,000 distinct CDR3 sequences, about 20% seen once, with around 0.91% in the top ten. These same records also appear under a second study, on T cells expressing NK-cell markers. In that study: Alpha-beta TCR T cells were the sole sorting target in several experiments, owing to an anti-gamma-delta TCR antibody.

The sample taken for sequencing was CD4+ T cells sorted from blood. This sequence joins TRBV10-3 and TRBJ2-7, with 10 bases fitting TRBD2. This TCR was sampled from a woman between 18 and 29 years old in good health. The CDR3 DNA reads TGTGCCATCAGTCCCAATGGACTAGCGGCGGAGGACTTC. Protein: CAISPNGLAAEDF.